One sample yielded the 27 T cell receptor beta chains listed below, sequenced in a study of glioma-infiltrating T cells after dendritic cell vaccination. Profiling relied on immunoSEQ multiplex PCR, and the TCRdb table lists in-frame clones only, not all of them. The data show 90,000 to 95,000 clones, with more than 80% seen just once and approximately 2% held by the top ten. Described time point: after dendritic cell vaccination, including at tumor progression/relapse. The source material was blood, sampled after dendritic cell vaccination. These receptors came from a human donor with glioblastoma.

The V call is TRBV7-9, the J call TRBJ2-3; tentatively, D is TRBD2 (5 bases). V lost 3 bases and J 2 bases, leaving 12 bases between the germline ends. Germline CDR1 SEHNR, CDR2 FQNEAQ (reference sequence). The CDR3 spans 15 residues. The CDR3 loop reads CASSFPLVNTDTQYF. CDR3 nucleotide sequence: TGTGCCAGCAGCTTTCCACTAGTAAACACAGATACGCAGTATTTT.

V is TRBV6-1 and J is TRBJ2-7; TRBD1 matches at 7 bases. This CDR3 comprises 14 residues. With V trimmed by 8 bases and J by 6 bases, 13 bases remained unmatched. Germline CDR1 and CDR2: MNHNS and SASEGT. In nucleotides, the CDR3 is TGTGCCAGCCGTAATACTAACCACAGGGGCGAGCAGTACGTC. Its protein product is CASRNTNHRGEQYV.

This clone was observed once. This chain joins TRBV7-2 and TRBJ2-5, with 14 nucleotides matching TRBD2. V was pared by 1 base and J by 5 bases, with 12 bases of the junction left unmatched. Looked up from germline, CDR1 is SGHTA and CDR2 is FQGNSA. The length of the CDR3 is 19 residues. CDR3 sequence (DNA): TGTGCCAGCAGCTTAGTTTGGGGGACTAGCGGGAGTAAGAGGGAGACCCAGTACTTC. Its translation: CASSLVWGTSGSKRETQYF.

The V call is TRBV7-9, the J call TRBJ1-2; D gene ambiguous. The germline V gene encodes CDR1 SEHNR and CDR2 FQNEAQ (reference sequence). The germline V and J ends were trimmed by 3 bases and 2 bases, with 10 bases remaining between them. This CDR3 contains 14 residues. The CDR3 region has the DNA TGTGCCAGCAGCTTTTTGGGCGTCAACTATGGCTACACCTTC. Protein: CASSFLGVNYGYTF.

The chain recombines TRBV5-1 with TRBJ2-1, with 10 bases identical to TRBD2. The CDR3 is 17 residues long. Germline lookup yields CDR1 SGHRS and CDR2 YFSETQ. V lost 0 bases to trimming and J lost 9 bases; unmatched junction nucleotides: 12. CDR3 protein: CASSLAFGLAGDSEQFF. CDR3 in DNA: TGCGCCAGCAGCTTGGCGTTCGGGCTAGCGGGAGACAGTGAGCAGTTCTTC.

This rearrangement joins TRBV7-9 to TRBJ1-4, with a possible D match to TRBD1 (5 bases). CDR1 is SEHNR, CDR2 FQNEAQ, per germline (reference sequence). Trimming removed 1 base from V and 8 bases from J, with 14 bases in between. The CDR3 length is 15 residues. The CDR3: CASSLVAGGSEKLFF. CDR3 nucleotide sequence: TGTGCCAGCAGCTTAGTGGCGGGGGGAAGCGAAAAACTGTTTTTT.

This rearrangement joins TRBV29-1 to TRBJ2-5; D possibly corresponds to TRBD1 (6 bases). CDR3 length: 13 residues. Germline CDR1 and CDR2: SQVTM and ANQGSEA. V was trimmed by 7 bases and J by 4 bases, leaving 16 bases between them. The CDR3: CSATQGGGETQYF. DNA for the CDR3: TGCAGCGCTACACAGGGCGGAGGAGAGACCCAGTACTTC.

V gene TRBV6-5 combines with J gene TRBJ2-6; D is uncertain. The CDR3 totals 14 residues. The ends were cut back, 6 bases at V and 0 bases at J, with 6 bases in the middle. Germline V gives CDR1 MNHEY, CDR2 SVGAGI. CDR3 in amino acids: CASRLISGANVLTF. CDR3 sequence (DNA): TGTGCCAGCAGACTGATCTCTGGGGCCAACGTCCTGACTTTC.

The chain uses TRBV15 and TRBJ2-1, with TRBD1 matching 8 bases. The V and J ends lost 4 bases and 4 bases, in that order; junction bases with no gene match: 12. The CDR3 totals 17 residues. Germline V gene sequence: CDR1 LNHNV, CDR2 YYDKDF (reference sequence). The CDR3 sequence: CATSTGQGELYYNEQFF. CDR3 sequence (DNA): TGTGCCACCAGCACCGGACAGGGTGAACTCTATTACAATGAGCAGTTCTTC.

A note on this clone: The junction differs from germline at one of its ends, possibly a read error. This rearrangement joins TRBV7-9 to TRBJ1-2, with TRBD1 matching 8 bases. CDR3 length equals 14 residues. Germline V lookup: CDR1 SEHNR, CDR2 FQNEAQ (reference sequence). Here the CDR3 reads CASNFGQGNDGYTF. The CDR3 bases are TGTGCCAGCAACTTTGGACAGGGTAACGATGGCTACACCTTC.

J is TRBJ1-2 and V is TRBV28, with TRBD1 as a possible D gene (5 bases). CDR1 and CDR2 (germline): MDHEN, SYDVKM. The V and J ends lost 6 bases and 1 base respectively, with 18 bases between them. The CDR3 extends over 16 amino acids. The chain's CDR3 is CASSRGNRDFNYGYTF. Here the CDR3 DNA reads TGTGCCAGCAGCCGGGGGAACCGGGACTTTAACTATGGCTACACCTTC.

The rearrangement joins TRBV5-4 to TRBJ2-7; perhaps TRBD1 as D (5 bases). The V end lost 4 bases, the J end lost 5 bases, and 16 bases lay between the germline ends. CDR1 SGHNT and CDR2 YYREEE come from the germline V gene (reference sequence). The CDR3 spans 14 residues. CDR3 loop: CASSPPGRAHEQYV. CDR3 sequence (DNA): TGTGCCAGCAGCCCGCCGGGCAGGGCCCACGAGCAGTACGTC.

The chain carries TRBV2 and TRBJ2-2; a weak D match, TRBD2 (6 bases). Trimming took 2 bases from V and 1 from J, leaving 8 bases between them. CDR3 length: 15 residues. Germline CDR1 and CDR2: SNHLY and FYNNEI. This CDR3 reads CASSETSWNTGELFF. The DNA for the CDR3 is TGTGCCAGCAGTGAAACTAGCTGGAACACCGGGGAGCTGTTTTTT.

The V and J genes are TRBV6-6 and TRBJ2-5; 11 bases match TRBD2. The trim removed 2 bases at V and 2 bases at J, leaving 4 bases unmatched. The CDR3 runs to 16 residues. Germline V lookup: CDR1 MNHNY, CDR2 SVGAGI (reference sequence). This chain's CDR3 is CASSYPGTSGQETQYF. In DNA form, the CDR3 reads TGTGCCAGCAGTTACCCGGGGACTAGCGGTCAAGAGACCCAGTACTTC.

The rearrangement uses TRBV2 and TRBJ2-3; a possible D gene is TRBD2 (6 bases). V lost 4 bases and J 2 bases, leaving 13 bases between the germline ends. This CDR3 has 15 residues. Per germline, CDR1 SNHLY and CDR2 FYNNEI. CDR3 DNA sequence: TGTGCCAGCAGTGTTTCGGGGGATTTCACAGATACGCAGTATTTT. It codes for CASSVSGDFTDTQYF.

This chain uses TRBV2 with TRBJ1-2; D possibly corresponds to TRBD1 (5 bases). The V and J ends lost 6 bases and 2 bases respectively, with 13 bases between them. The CDR3 extends over 14 amino acids. Germline V gene lookup returns CDR1 SNHLY and CDR2 FYNNEI. For the CDR3, the DNA is TGTGCCAGCAGAGCGGGGCAGGGAAACTATGGCTACACCTTC. Translation: CASRAGQGNYGYTF.

This chain uses TRBV21-1 with TRBJ2-7; the table's D call TRBD2 went unverified against the DNA. TRBV21-1 is recorded as a pseudogene. The CDR3 length is 8 residues. In DNA form, the CDR3 reads TGTGCCAGCAGCAAAGCCGTCGTC. Residues: CASSKAVV.

The gene calls are TRBV2 and TRBJ1-1; D possibly corresponds to TRBD1 (5 bases). Trimming removed 1 base from V and 0 bases from J, with 15 bases in between. The CDR3 is 17 amino acids. The V gene's germline CDR1 is SNHLY and CDR2 FYNNEI. CDR3 bases: TGTGCCAGCAGTGAAGAGGACACCACCATTATGAACACTGAAGCTTTCTTT. Its translation: CASSEEDTTIMNTEAFF.

The chain links TRBV14 to TRBJ2-3; TRBD2 might be the D (5 bases). The V gene's germline CDR1 is SGHDN and CDR2 FVKESK. V was trimmed by 1 base and J by 6 bases, leaving 17 bases between them. The CDR3 has 16 amino acids. This CDR3 is CASSQVSGRSSDTQYF. In DNA form, the CDR3 reads TGTGCCAGCAGCCAAGTAAGCGGACGGAGTTCGGATACGCAGTATTTT.

The chain employs TRBV5-1 and TRBJ1-1, with a weak D call TRBD1 (6 bases). The germline CDR1 and CDR2 sequences are SGHRS and YFSETQ. The CDR3 has 15 residues. Trimming pared 7 bases from V and 1 base from J, leaving 17 bases between. The CDR3 DNA sequence: TGCGCCAGCTCGGAACCACAGGGAACGAACACTGAAGCTTTCTTT. As protein: CASSEPQGTNTEAFF. Based on the CDR3 plus reference TRBV5-1 and TRBJ1-1, the full variable domain is KAGVTQTPRYLIKTRGQQVTLSCSPISGHRSVSWYQQTPGQGLQFLFEYFSETQRNKGNFPGRFSGRQFSNSRSEMNVSTLELGDSALYLCASSEPQGTNTEAFFGQGTRLTVV.

The J gene is TRBJ2-5, the V gene TRBV27; 9 bases match TRBD2. The junction had 9 bases not matched to a gene; V was cut back by 3 bases and J by 7 bases. Germline assignment: CDR1 MNHEY and CDR2 SMNVEV (reference sequence). The CDR3 has 15 amino acids. CDR3: CASSLAGGPGGTQYF. The CDR3 DNA follows: TGTGCCAGCAGTTTGGCGGGAGGGCCGGGGGGGACCCAGTACTTC.

The V gene is TRBV7-2, the J gene TRBJ2-1, with 7 bases matching TRBD1. Germline loops: CDR1 SGHTA, CDR2 FQGNSA. This CDR3 has 16 amino acids. V was clipped by 5 bases and J by 10 bases; unmatched bases: 17. The CDR3 DNA reads as TGTGCCAGCAGCCAAGCTTCCGGGACAGCGGTATACGAGCAGTTCTTC. Its protein is CASSQASGTAVYEQFF.

The rearrangement uses TRBV7-8 and TRBJ2-5, with D possibly being TRBD2 (5 bases). Germline lookup yields CDR1 SGHVS and CDR2 FQNEAQ. V was pared by 5 bases and J by 5 bases, with 9 bases between. CDR3 size: 12 residues. The CDR3 sequence is CASSRQRETQYF. DNA of the CDR3: TGTGCCAGCAGCCGCCAGCGGGAGACCCAGTACTTC. The complete variable domain, with remaining parts taken from reference TRBV7-8 and TRBJ2-5, reads GAGVSQSPRYKVAKRGQDVALRCDPISGHVSLFWYQQALGQGPEFLTYFQNEAQLDKSGLPSDRFFAERPEGSVSTLKIQRTQQEDSAVYLCASSRQRETQYFGPGTRLLVL.

The chain carries TRBV9 and TRBJ2-7; perhaps TRBD1 as D (6 bases). CDR1 and CDR2 from the germline V gene are SGDLS and YYNGEE. This CDR3 is 15 amino acids long. Deletions cut 0 bases from V and 6 bases from J, with 16 bases between. The CDR3, as DNA: TGTGCCAGCAGCGTAGGACGACAGGTCGATTGCGAGCAGTACGTC. This codes for CASSVGRQVDCEQYV.

The chain recombines TRBV28 with TRBJ2-7, with 7 bases aligning to TRBD2. V trimming: 5 bases; J trimming: 3 bases; junction bases outside the gene matches: 10. CDR1 and CDR2 from the germline V gene are MDHEN and SYDVKM. CDR3 size: 15 residues. The CDR3 sequence: CASSPQYTSDYEQYV. The CDR3, as DNA: TGTGCCAGCAGTCCCCAGTACACTAGCGACTACGAGCAGTACGTC.

J is TRBJ1-2 and V is TRBV30; 8 bases are a match to TRBD1. The CDR3 covers 13 residues. V shed 2 bases, J shed 3 bases, and the junction held 2 bases outside the gene matches. The germline gives CDR1 GTSNPN, CDR2 SVGIG (reference sequence). CDR3 nucleotides: TGTGCCTGGAGTACAGGGGGATACTATGGCTACACCTTC. Amino acids: CAWSTGGYYGYTF.

The chain has TRBV19 and TRBJ1-2, with 7 bases fitting TRBD1. The ends lost 7 bases at V and 1 base at J; junction bases unmatched: 15. The germline gives CDR1 LNHDA, CDR2 SQIVND (reference sequence). The CDR3 extends over 17 amino acids. The CDR3 DNA sequence: TGTGCCAGTATCAATCTGGGACAGAGACTTGATAACTATGGCTACACCTTC. Its translation: CASINLGQRLDNYGYTF.